This T cell receptor beta chain was sequenced during a study of T-cell reconstitution after alpha-beta-depleted transplantation in children. The CDR3 loop spans 16 amino acids. Germline V gives CDR1 MNHNS, CDR2 SASEGT. The V and J ends lost 8 bases and 0 bases, in that order; junction bases with no gene match: 12. Preparation of the TCRbeta library used unique molecular identifiers. MiXCR was run by TCRdb on the PCR reads, yielding one entry per CDR3 protein. The sample records around 800,000 distinct CDR3 sequences, 15% to 20% being singletons. This TCR derives from a male patient younger than 18 who had a stem cell transplant for acute lymphoblastic leukemia, so the T cells may come from the graft donor. The gene calls are TRBV6-1 and TRBJ2-7; 8 bases line up with TRBD1. The sequenced sample was PBMCs, mostly from graft donor cells, obtained 360 days after TCRalphabeta/CD19-depleted stem cell transplant. The CDR3 DNA is TGTGCCAGCCGATCGAACGAGGACAGGGACTCCTACGAGCAGTACTTC. Amino acids: CASRSNEDRDSYEQYF.